This T cell receptor beta chain appears in the sequencing data of a study of PD-1 blockade in classical Hodgkin lymphoma. Data came from immunoSEQ multiplex PCR; TCRdb stores just in-frame clones and leaves some out. This sample has about 50,000 clones, with 85% to 90% found just once. Points from the study as a whole: Newly diagnosed patients were said to have less baseline TCR diversity than healthy donors did. By cycle point C4D1, TCR diversity had risen significantly in CD4+ cells (but not CD8+ cells). Diversity similar to that of newly diagnosed patients was seen at baseline in complete responders. Possible causes of repertoire differences, disease activity or prior therapy, remain undefined.

This CDR3 has 15 amino acids. Per the germline V gene, CDR1 is SGHRS and CDR2 is YFSETQ. Between the trimmed V and J ends, which lost 6 bases and 0 bases, there was a span of 10 bases. With no exception, relapse followed autologous stem cell transplantation in all patients, and brentuximab vedotin exposure varied. With regard to this clone: As yet, its antigen is unknown.

The source is a human donor with classical Hodgkin lymphoma. The sequences come from peripheral blood mononuclear cells (PBMCs), collected before the second cycle of nivolumab. The chain joins TRBV5-1 to TRBJ2-6; D is possibly TRBD2 (5 bases). CDR3 DNA sequence: TGCGCCAGCACTCAAGAGGGCTCTGGGGCCAACGTCCTGACTTTC. Its translation is CASTQEGSGANVLTF.